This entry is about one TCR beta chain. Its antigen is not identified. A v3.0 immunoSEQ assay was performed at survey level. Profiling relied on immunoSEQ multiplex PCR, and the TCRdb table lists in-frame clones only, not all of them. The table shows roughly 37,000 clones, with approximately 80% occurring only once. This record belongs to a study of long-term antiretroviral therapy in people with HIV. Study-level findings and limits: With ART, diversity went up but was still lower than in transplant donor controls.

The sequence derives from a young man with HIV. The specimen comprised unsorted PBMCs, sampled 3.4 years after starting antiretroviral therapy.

The CDR3 DNA follows: TGTGCCAGCAGCTTATTGGACAGAGAAGAGACCCAGTACTTC. Amino acids: CASSLLDREETQYF. The chain has TRBV7-8 and TRBJ2-5; D might be TRBD1 (6 bases). CDR3 length: 14 amino acids. V was cut by 2 bases and J by 3 bases, with 10 bases left in between. Germline V gene sequence: CDR1 SGHVS, CDR2 FQNEAQ.